The count of the clone carrying this TCR beta chain is one. Unique molecular identifiers were used in preparing the TCRbeta library. MiXCR was run by TCRdb on the PCR reads, yielding one entry per CDR3 protein. The table shows approximately 1,000,000 distinct CDR3 sequences, with about 29% occurring only once. This specimen comes from a study of T-cell reconstitution after alpha-beta-depleted transplantation in children. The sequencing used PBMCs, mostly from graft donor cells, collected 360 days after TCRalphabeta/CD19-depleted stem cell transplant. The clonotype originates from a boy in the first two years of life who had a stem cell transplant for SCID, so the T cells may come from the graft donor.

In nucleotides, the CDR3 is TGTGCCATCAGTGAGGCTAGCGGGGCCACAGATACGCAGTATTTT. It encodes CAISEASGATDTQYF. V and J are TRBV10-3 and TRBJ2-3, with TRBD2 matching 9 bases. This CDR3 comprises 15 residues. Losses at the gene ends were 2 bases for V and 2 bases for J; bases not matched to a gene: 2. From germline, CDR1 is ENHRY and CDR2 SYGVKD.